These T cell receptor beta chains were read from a single sample in a study of blood T cell repertoires in COVID-19. Here immunoSEQ multiplex PCR was the method, and the copy in TCRdb shows in-frame clones only, minus some. Among about 210,000 clones, around 80% were seen once, and the ten largest hold about 7.4%. The sample consisted of peripheral blood. The source is a woman aged 45-59 years with acute or convalescent COVID-19. The CDR3 runs from the conserved cysteine through the conserved F or W. D genes are given only for firm matches. Part of the rows lack a size; the others show once, few, many or a class for expanded clones.

clone_size j_call d_call v_call cdr3_aa cdr3_nt
- TRBJ2-2 - TRBV19 CASSMGGGNTGELFF TGTGCCAGTAGTATGGGAGGGGGGAACACCGGGGAGCTGTTTTTT
once TRBJ2-2 - TRBV2 CASSENRESGELFF TGTGCCAGCAGTGAAAATCGGGAGTCCGGGGAGCTGTTTTTT
once TRBJ2-3 - TRBV30 CAWSRPRGWRDRADTQYF TGTGCCTGGAGTCGACCGAGAGGGTGGCGGGATAGGGCAGATACGCAGTATTTT
- TRBJ1-4 - TRBV5-6 CASSSANTATNEKLFF TGTGCCAGCAGCTCAGCAAACACAGCAACTAATGAAAAACTGTTTTTT
few TRBJ2-2 TRBD2 TRBV27 CASSFLLAGAGGELFF TGTGCCAGCAGTTTCCTCCTAGCGGGAGCGGGCGGGGAGCTGTTTTTT
- TRBJ1-1 - TRBV28 CASSSTLGAFF TGTGCCAGCAGTTCGACACTTGGAGCTTTCTTT
many TRBJ1-1 - TRBV10-2 CASLDSGDTEAFF TGCGCCAGCTTGGACAGTGGGGACACTGAAGCTTTCTTT
few TRBJ2-1 TRBD2 TRBV4-2 CASSQGPGLLNNEQFF TGTGCCAGCAGCCAAGGACCGGGACTACTCAACAATGAGCAGTTCTTC
- TRBJ2-3 - TRBV20-1 CSGSGADTQYF TGCAGCGGAAGCGGCGCAGATACGCAGTATTTT
- TRBJ2-5 TRBD1 TRBV6-1 CASSELVGGGETQYF TGTGCCAGCAGTGAACTTGTAGGGGGCGGCGAGACCCAGTACTTC
- TRBJ2-2 TRBD2 TRBV24-1 CATSDWAGHSGSFGQDTGELFF TGTGCCACCAGTGACTGGGCCGGGCATAGCGGGAGTTTCGGCCAGGACACCGGGGAGCTGTTTTTT
- TRBJ2-1 - TRBV7-9 CASSPSPVWEQFF TGTGCCAGCAGCCCGTCACCGGTATGGGAGCAGTTCTTC
- TRBJ1-5 - TRBV28 CASAETALASNQPQHF TGTGCCAGCGCCGAGACAGCGCTCGCAAGTAATCAGCCCCAGCATTTT
- TRBJ2-7 TRBD1 TRBV19 CASSTTRGSYEQYF TGTGCCAGTAGTACCACCAGGGGGTCCTACGAGCAGTACTTC
- TRBJ1-2 TRBD1 TRBV29-1 CSVEDLYRTGGGGYTF TGCAGCGTTGAAGATCTCTATAGGACAGGGGGCGGTGGCTACACCTTC
- TRBJ2-7 - TRBV28 CASGLSGQRYEQYF TGTGCCAGCGGACTCTCGGGACAACGCTACGAGCAGTACTTC
- TRBJ2-7 TRBD2 TRBV3-1/TRBV3-2 CASSLSPGLAGGPHEQYF TGTGCCAGCAGCTTAAGCCCGGGACTAGCGGGAGGGCCCCACGAGCAGTACTTC
- TRBJ2-7 TRBD2 TRBV19 CASSISSGSYEQYF TGTGCCAGTAGTATATCTAGCGGGAGTTACGAGCAGTACTTC
- TRBJ2-7 TRBD1 TRBV12-5 CASGRGGTGRTPRYEQYF TGTGCTAGTGGCCGAGGAGGGACAGGGCGGACACCTCGCTACGAGCAGTACTTC
- TRBJ2-7 TRBD2 TRBV13 CASSLGASGQYEQYF TGTGCCAGCAGCTTAGGGGCTAGCGGTCAATACGAGCAGTACTTC
- TRBJ2-7 TRBD2 TRBV19 CAHEMGLLGGRSRYEQYF TGTGCCCATGAGATGGGGCTCCTGGGCGGGAGGTCCCGCTACGAGCAGTACTTC
- TRBJ1-5 - TRBV27 CASSLSGHQPQHF TGTGCCAGCAGTTTATCGGGCCATCAGCCCCAGCATTTT
- TRBJ1-5 - TRBV6-5 CASSYRGGPDNQPQHF TGTGCCAGCAGTTACAGGGGTGGGCCAGATAATCAGCCCCAGCATTTT
few TRBJ2-7 - TRBV7-9 CASSLVAAAEQYF TGTGCCAGCAGCTTAGTTGCGGCAGCCGAGCAGTACTTC
- TRBJ2-1 TRBD2 TRBV24-1 CATSDISGRFSYNEQFF TGTGCCACCAGTGATATTAGCGGGAGGTTCTCCTACAATGAGCAGTTCTTC
- TRBJ2-3 TRBD1 TRBV5-1 CASSFGTGGVTDTQYF TGCGCCAGCAGCTTTGGGACAGGGGGCGTCACAGATACGCAGTATTTT
- TRBJ2-2 TRBD2 TRBV7-3 CASSPDDRLAGDTGELFF TGTGCCAGCAGCCCCGATGATAGGCTAGCGGGAGACACCGGGGAGCTGTTTTTT
- TRBJ1-2 - TRBV5-4 CASSLYPIGGYGYTF TGTGCCAGCAGCTTGTACCCGATAGGGGGCTATGGCTACACCTTC
- TRBJ1-3 TRBD1 TRBV18 CAGQGASGNTIYF TGTGCGGGACAGGGGGCTTCTGGAAACACCATATATTTT
once TRBJ2-7 TRBD1 TRBV6-5 CASRSGTAYEQYF TGTGCCAGCAGGTCCGGGACAGCCTACGAGCAGTACTTC
once TRBJ2-2 TRBD1 TRBV24-1 CATSDPRSGGLNTGELFF TGTGCCACCAGTGATCCACGCTCAGGGGGCCTCAACACCGGGGAGCTGTTTTTT
- TRBJ2-2 - TRBV7-2 CASSLYKPGTGELFF TGTGCCAGCAGCTTATATAAGCCGGGGACCGGGGAGCTGTTTTTT
many TRBJ1-1 - TRBV9 CASSPQVGSNTEAFF TGTGCCAGCAGCCCCCAGGTGGGCTCGAACACTGAAGCTTTCTTT
- TRBJ2-3 TRBD1 TRBV27 CASSNRDRSTDTQYF TGTGCCAGCAGTAACCGGGACAGGAGCACAGATACGCAGTATTTT
- TRBJ2-7 TRBD1 TRBV10-1 CALRRPSERTGQGTGLPHVEQYF TGCGCCCTACGCCGCCCATCCGAGCGGACGGGACAGGGGACGGGGCTACCTCACGTAGAGCAGTACTTC
once TRBJ2-7 - TRBV14 CASSQDQWGGSYEQYF TGTGCCAGCAGCCAAGATCAATGGGGAGGCTCCTACGAGCAGTACTTC
- TRBJ2-7 - TRBV7-2 CASSQQGLSAQKQYF TGTGCCAGCAGCCAACAAGGACTATCCGCCCAAAAGCAGTACTTC
many TRBJ2-2 TRBD1 TRBV27 CASSDVGQGFGELFF TGTGCCAGCAGTGACGTAGGACAGGGGTTCGGGGAGCTGTTTTTT
- TRBJ1-2 TRBD1 TRBV28 CASDDRGDYGYTF TGTGCCAGCGACGACAGGGGAGACTATGGCTACACCTTC
- TRBJ2-2 TRBD1 TRBV5-1 CASSPPGTGNTGELFF TGCGCCAGCAGCCCTCCCGGGACAGGGAACACCGGGGAGCTGTTTTTT
- TRBJ2-6 - TRBV27 CASTFRVGPLGANVLTF TGTGCCAGCACGTTTCGGGTCGGCCCGCTCGGGGCCAACGTCCTGACTTTC
- TRBJ2-5 - TRBV19 CASSTSGWSGAQYF TGTGCCAGTAGTACAAGTGGGTGGAGTGGAGCCCAGTACTTC
- TRBJ2-2 TRBD2 TRBV28 CASNVAGGIGELFF TGTGCCAGCAATGTAGCGGGGGGGATCGGGGAGCTGTTTTTT
- TRBJ1-2 - TRBV5-1 CASSLGGSYGYTF TGCGCCAGCAGCTTGGGCGGGAGCTATGGCTACACCTTC
once TRBJ2-7 TRBD2 TRBV11-2 CASSLPTSGRYEQYF TGTGCCAGCAGCCTACCGACTAGCGGGAGGTACGAGCAGTACTTC
- TRBJ2-5 - TRBV12-3/TRBV12-4 CASSLAAQETQYF TGTGCCAGCAGTTTGGCCGCCCAAGAGACCCAGTACTTC
- TRBJ2-3 - TRBV7-6 CASSFLEGSSTDTQYF TGTGCCAGCAGCTTTCTAGAGGGATCATCCACAGATACGCAGTATTTT
few TRBJ1-1 TRBD1 TRBV28 CASSQTQGLTEAFF TGTGCCAGCAGCCAAACACAGGGGTTGACTGAAGCTTTCTTT
- TRBJ2-2 TRBD2 TRBV10-3 CAIRGTGTSNTGELFF TGTGCCATCAGGGGTACCGGGACTAGTAACACCGGGGAGCTGTTTTTT
- TRBJ2-7 - TRBV7-2 CASRRQTPPYEQYF TGTGCCAGCAGGAGACAAACCCCACCTTACGAGCAGTACTTC
- TRBJ2-2 - TRBV5-1 CASSPTGHFTGELFF TGCGCCAGCAGCCCAACAGGACACTTCACCGGGGAGCTGTTTTTT
- TRBJ2-7 - TRBV4-2 CASSQDRRIAGRHYEQYF TGTGCCAGCAGCCAAGATAGGAGGATTGCGGGACGGCACTACGAGCAGTACTTC
- TRBJ2-5 - TRBV11-2 CASSALQETQYF TGTGCCAGCAGCGCGCTCCAAGAGACCCAGTACTTC